The 12 T cell receptor beta chains below come from one sample, sequenced in a study of blood T cell repertoires in COVID-19. Sequenced by immunoSEQ multiplex PCR; TCRdb stores in-frame clones only, minus some. This sample has some 250,000 clones; around 81% occur once, and the top ten carry 2.5% to 3%. Sequenced: peripheral blood. The receptors here all came from a woman aged 60-75 years with active or convalescent COVID-19.

The chain is built from TRBV23-1 and TRBJ1-3; the D is unclear. TRBV23-1 is an ORF, with its function uncertain. The length of the CDR3 is 12 residues. V lost 9 bases to trimming and J lost 2 bases, with 8 bases between them. CDR3 DNA: TGCGCCAGTTTTAGAGCTGGAAACACCATATATTTT. Its protein is CASFRAGNTIYF.

The chain joins TRBV10-3 to TRBJ2-1; 9 nucleotides line up with TRBD2. This CDR3 comprises 17 residues. Looked up from germline, CDR1 is ENHRY and CDR2 is SYGVKD. The trim removed 0 bases at V and 7 bases at J, leaving 10 bases unmatched. In DNA, the CDR3 is TGTGCCATCAGTGAGTCTAGAGAGACTAGCGGCTCTAATGAGCAGTTCTTC. Translating it yields CAISESRETSGSNEQFF.

The CDR3 DNA follows: TGTGCCAGCAGCTTAGAGAGAGGAAACGGCTACACCTTC. It codes for CASSLERGNGYTF. J is TRBJ1-2 and V is TRBV7-8; no firm D call. The germline V and J ends were trimmed by 1 base and 8 bases, with 11 bases remaining between them. In germline, CDR1 is SGHVS, CDR2 FQNEAQ. This CDR3 is 13 amino acids long.

The chain has TRBV7-3 and TRBJ1-2, with 7 nucleotides matching TRBD1. Trimming cost V 5 bases and J 7 bases; bases outside gene matches: 7. Per the germline V gene, CDR1 is SGHTA and CDR2 is FQGTGA. The CDR3 consists of 13 residues. The CDR3 loop is CASSPSGGGGYTF. The CDR3 DNA sequence: TGTGCCAGCAGCCCCTCAGGGGGAGGTGGCTACACCTTC.

This chain connects TRBV28 to TRBJ2-7, with 7 bases identical to TRBD1. Germline values: CDR1 MDHEN, CDR2 SYDVKM. The CDR3 sequence is 14 residues long. Trimming at V came to 4 bases and at J to 10 bases, leaving 13 bases not matched to a gene. The CDR3 DNA sequence: TGTGCCAGCAGTTCCGGGACAGCTTCTCTTCCCCAGTACTTC. It specifies CASSSGTASLPQYF.

The chain couples TRBV7-3 to TRBJ1-2; 7 bases match TRBD1. The CDR3 extends over 15 amino acids. With V trimmed by 5 bases and J by 3 bases, 9 bases remained unmatched. Germline V gene data show CDR1 as SGHTA and CDR2 as FQGTGA. The CDR3 DNA is TGTGCCAGCAGCGACGGGACAGATCAATACTATGGCTACACCTTC. Protein: CASSDGTDQYYGYTF.

The chain has TRBV5-1 and TRBJ2-5, with D uncertain. In germline, CDR1 is SGHRS, CDR2 YFSETQ. The CDR3 sequence is 15 residues long. V was pared by 4 bases and J by 2 bases, with 15 bases between. CDR3 sequence: CASSPRPVMQETQYF. The CDR3 DNA sequence: TGCGCCAGCAGCCCCAGGCCCGTTATGCAAGAGACCCAGTACTTC.

The rearrangement links TRBV28 to TRBJ2-1, with 8 bases lining up with TRBD1. J lost 2 bases, V lost 5 bases, and 5 bases had no gene match. Germline CDR1 MDHEN, CDR2 SYDVKM. The CDR3 has 15 amino acids. This chain's CDR3 is CASSTGTGPYNEQFF. The CDR3 bases are TGTGCCAGCAGTACCGGGACAGGACCCTACAATGAGCAGTTCTTC.

The CDR3 bases are TGTGCCAGTAGTATCGGGTTGGACAGGGGCAGATATGGCTACACCTTC. Protein product: CASSIGLDRGRYGYTF. The chain links TRBV19 to TRBJ1-2; 9 nucleotides agree with TRBD1. The CDR3 runs 16 residues. Germline assignment: CDR1 LNHDA and CDR2 SQIVND (reference sequence). V was clipped by 3 bases and J by 5 bases; unmatched bases: 10.

The chain recombines TRBV6-5 with TRBJ2-2; 9 bases align to TRBD2. The CDR3 contains 14 residues. The V and J ends lost 9 bases and 2 bases, in that order; junction bases with no gene match: 4. Germline CDR1 reads MNHEY; CDR2 reads SVGAGI. CDR3 nucleotides: TGTGCCAGTTCTAGCGGGGTAAACACCGGGGAGCTGTTTTTT. Its protein product is CASSSGVNTGELFF.

CDR3 nucleotide sequence: TGTGCCAGCAGTTACGGTTTGGGACTAGCAGACAATGAGCAGTTCTTC. It translates to CASSYGLGLADNEQFF. The chain links TRBV6-5 to TRBJ2-1; 9 bases are shared with TRBD2. The CDR3 length is 16 residues. The V gene end was trimmed by 2 bases and the J gene end by 5 bases; junction bases not matched to a gene: 7. Per the germline V gene, CDR1 is MNHEY and CDR2 is SVGAGI.

This chain connects TRBV7-2 to TRBJ1-5; the D is unclear. Trimming stripped 1 base from V and 3 bases from J, with 10 bases between. Germline V gene data show CDR1 as SGHTA and CDR2 as FQGNSA. This CDR3 comprises 15 residues. The CDR3, as DNA: TGTGCCAGCAGCTTAGTCGGGGTTTCCAATCAGCCCCAGCATTTT. It codes for CASSLVGVSNQPQHF.